This T cell receptor (beta chain) was identified during a study of cytomegalovirus exposure and HLA in healthy donors. About the study: In an earlier analysis, around 120 million unique TCR beta sequences were found from 150 million to 200 million T cells.

Findings of the study overall: Several of the most significant clusters appeared, in a later analysis, to be linked to common viral pathogens.

PCR was performed using 60 Vbeta and 13 Jbeta primers. Some clones are missing from TCRdb's copy, which holds only in-frame ones; the method was immunoSEQ multiplex PCR. The top ten hold roughly 5% of the sample, which has some 140,000 clones, around nine tenths seen once. CDR1 is SEHNR, CDR2 FQNEAQ, per germline (reference sequence). The CDR3 loop spans 11 amino acids. Trimming stripped 5 bases from V and 13 bases from J, with 11 bases between. This clone was found a few times. Antigen unknown. The source of this sequence is a woman between 25 and 40 years old in good health and CMV-seronegative. The chain links TRBV7-9 to TRBJ2-2, with D perhaps matching TRBD1 (5 bases). Sequences were obtained from PBMCs. CDR3 residues: CASSPQAVLFF. Here the CDR3 DNA reads TGTGCCAGCAGCCCACAGGCAGTGCTGTTTTTT.